These T cell receptor beta chains were read from a single sample in a study of CD8+ T cells in alopecia areata. This table comes from immunoSEQ multiplex PCR, and its TCRdb copy is limited to in-frame clones, with some not included. The table lists around 120,000 clones, more than 30% of them singletons. The specimen sequenced was CD4+ T cells sorted from blood. The receptors here all came from a human donor with alopecia areata. The CDR3 runs from the conserved cysteine through the conserved F or W.

cdr3_aa: CAITVAGDRNEQFF
v_call: TRBV10-3

cdr3_aa: CASSPSVAGPRKFF
v_call: TRBV7-3

cdr3_aa: CASSSEGNNLRAYGYTF
v_call: TRBV28

cdr3_aa: CAISAPLRGLADTQYF
v_call: TRBV10-3

cdr3_aa: CSVEKARTDTQYF
v_call: TRBV29-1

cdr3_aa: CASSPSRQSEQYF
v_call: TRBV18

cdr3_aa: CASSFAHRVQETQYF
v_call: TRBV5-4

cdr3_aa: CASSLAQGDSLHF
v_call: TRBV7-7

cdr3_aa: CSVGEREGSYEQYF
v_call: TRBV29-1

cdr3_aa: CASSLRLAGRSEQFF
v_call: TRBV7-2

cdr3_aa: CSVGSRGDNTEAFF
v_call: TRBV29-1

cdr3_aa: CASSSSSAGDSSYEQYF
v_call: TRBV28

cdr3_aa: CSVKTTLNTEAFF
v_call: TRBV29-1

cdr3_aa: CSVRAHTQYF
v_call: TRBV29-1

cdr3_aa: CASSLSGRRTEAFF
v_call: TRBV7-9

cdr3_aa: CASSSTGVETQYF
v_call: TRBV7-9

cdr3_aa: CSGGLSTDTQYF
v_call: TRBV29-1

cdr3_aa: CASSIRQGDNEKLFF
v_call: TRBV7-9

cdr3_aa: CSAQTSGRAGTGELFF
v_call: TRBV29-1

cdr3_aa: CASSQAGQGTQYF
v_call: TRBV4-1

cdr3_aa: CSVEESGANVLTF
v_call: TRBV29-1

cdr3_aa: CSVARTGSETQYF
v_call: TRBV29-1